The 14 T cell receptor beta chains below come from one sample, sequenced in a study of T cell responses to AZD1222 COVID-19 vaccine. Here immunoSEQ multiplex PCR was the method, and the copy in TCRdb shows in-frame clones only, minus some. The repertoire holds 85,000 to 120,000 clones, with less than 95% as singletons. Sequences were derived from peripheral blood, sampled 28 days after the second AZD1222 dose. Receptors were obtained from an adult who received the AZD1222 COVID-19 vaccine.

The genes are TRBV5-4 and TRBJ1-4, with a possible D match to TRBD1 (5 bases). The CDR3 runs to 15 residues. Trimming pared 0 bases from V and 5 bases from J, leaving 11 bases between. Germline V CDR1 and CDR2: SGHNT, YYREEE (reference sequence). In DNA, the CDR3 is TGTGCCAGCAGCTTGGCAGGGTTCGGGAATGAAAAACTGTTTTTT. This translates into CASSLAGFGNEKLFF.

The rearrangement joins TRBV4-3 to TRBJ2-7; 8 positions match TRBD2. Germline lookup yields CDR1 LGHNA and CDR2 YSLEER. The CDR3 runs 16 residues. J gave up 3 bases and V 0 bases, and 7 bases lay outside the gene matches. Here the CDR3 DNA reads TGCGCCAGCAGCCAAGAGACGGGGGGGCGCTTCTACGAGCAGTACTTC. Amino acid sequence: CASSQETGGRFYEQYF.

This sequence joins TRBV14 and TRBJ1-4; D not resolved. The CDR3 is made up of 13 amino acids. Trimming left V 2 bases short and J 8 bases short, with 9 bases between. Per the germline V gene, CDR1 is SGHDN and CDR2 is FVKESK. CDR3 nucleotides: TGTGCCAGCAGCCAACTAGCCCGGGAAAAACTGTTTTTT. Its translation is CASSQLAREKLFF.

The rearrangement joins TRBV18 to TRBJ2-7; D is perhaps TRBD1 or TRBD2 (6 bases each). There are 14 residues in the CDR3. The V gene's germline CDR1 is KGHSH and CDR2 LQKENI. V lost 4 bases and J lost 5, with 15 bases in between. CDR3 protein: CASSRAYREDEQYF. In DNA form, the CDR3 reads TGTGCCAGCTCACGAGCCTACAGGGAGGACGAGCAGTACTTC.

The V and J genes are TRBV28 and TRBJ1-2, with 7 bases identical to TRBD1. CDR3 size: 13 residues. V shed 6 bases, J shed 8 bases, and the junction held 9 bases outside the gene matches. CDR1 MDHEN and CDR2 SYDVKM come from the germline V gene. The CDR3 spells CASSQGQFWGYTF. CDR3 bases: TGTGCCAGCAGCCAGGGACAGTTCTGGGGCTACACCTTC.

The chain has TRBV6-2 or TRBV6-3 and TRBJ1-2; TRBD1 aligns across 7 bases. The trim removed 4 bases at V and 3 bases at J, leaving 2 bases unmatched. Germline V gene data show CDR1 as MNHEY and CDR2 as SVGEGT. This CDR3 spans 13 amino acids. The CDR3 DNA follows: TGTGCCAGCAGTTCCGGACAGGACTATGGCTACACCTTC. Encoded protein: CASSSGQDYGYTF.

The CDR3 spells CASSDYRGLVEKLFF. CDR3 DNA sequence: TGTGCCAGCAGTGATTACAGGGGGCTGGTTGAAAAACTGTTTTTT. The rearrangement uses TRBV2 and TRBJ1-4, with TRBD1 matching 9 bases. Trimming removed 3 bases from V and 7 bases from J; junction bases left unmatched: 6. The germline V gene has CDR1 SNHLY and CDR2 FYNNEI. This CDR3 is 15 amino acids long.

The chain employs TRBV9 and TRBJ1-1; D is possibly TRBD1 (6 bases). CDR1 is SGDLS and CDR2 is YYNGEE in the germline V gene. This CDR3 comprises 18 residues. Trimming pared 1 base from V and 1 base from J, leaving 20 bases between. CDR3 nucleotides: TGTGCCAGCAGCGTACAACCGGGTGTGGGGGGCAGGAACACTGAAGCTTTCTTT. The encoded protein is CASSVQPGVGGRNTEAFF.

The chain uses TRBV10-3 and TRBJ2-3; 10 positions match TRBD2. Losses at the gene ends were 7 bases for V and 10 bases for J; bases not matched to a gene: 14. The CDR3 loop spans 15 amino acids. Germline V lookup: CDR1 ENHRY, CDR2 SYGVKD. The CDR3 nucleotides read TGTGCCATCACCGAGGGTAGCGGGGGGCGGATCCCGCAGTATTTT. It specifies CAITEGSGGRIPQYF.

The rearrangement joins TRBV11-3 to TRBJ1-1; D unresolved. The CDR3 consists of 13 residues. Germline lookup yields CDR1 SGHNT and CDR2 YENEEA. V gave up 3 bases and J gave up 2 bases, with 7 bases separating them. The CDR3 DNA sequence: TGTGCCAGCAGCTTTACCCAAAACACTGAAGCTTTCTTT. This codes for CASSFTQNTEAFF.

The rearrangement links TRBV7-2 to TRBJ2-5; tentatively, D is TRBD1 (6 bases). The CDR3 extends over 14 amino acids. CDR1 and CDR2 (germline): SGHTA, FQGNSA. V lost 0 bases and J lost 5, with 10 bases in between. CDR3 sequence reads: CASSLAGAGETQYF. The CDR3 bases are TGTGCCAGCAGCTTAGCGGGGGCCGGGGAGACCCAGTACTTC.

DNA of the CDR3: TGTGCCAGCAGCCCGAGGCGCCAGCATGGCTACACCTTC. It yields the protein CASSPRRQHGYTF. The chain carries TRBV7-2 and TRBJ1-2; no reliable D call. CDR3 size: 13 residues. V shed 5 bases and J shed 6 bases, with 13 bases lying between them. Per germline, CDR1 SGHTA and CDR2 FQGNSA. Drawing the rest from reference TRBV7-2 and TRBJ1-2, the complete variable domain is GAGVSQSPSNKVTEKGKDVELRCDPISGHTALYWYRQSLGQGLEFLIYFQGNSAPDKSGLPSDRFSAERTGGSVSTLTIQRTQQEDSAVYLCASSPRRQHGYTFGSGTRLTVV.

This clone was seen just once. This chain links TRBV5-1 with TRBJ2-2; D gene uncertain. The V gene's germline CDR1 is SGHRS and CDR2 YFSETQ. Trimming stripped 3 bases from V and 5 bases from J, with 11 bases between. The CDR3 is 14 amino acids. The CDR3 DNA is TGCGCCAGCAGCTACGTAGGGTTAACCGGGGAGCTGTTTTTT. Translating it yields CASSYVGLTGELFF.

The chain carries TRBV19 and TRBJ2-3; TRBD1 matches at 7 bases. Trimming removed 6 bases from V and 2 bases from J; junction bases left unmatched: 5. Germline-derived CDR1 and CDR2 are LNHDA and SQIVND (reference sequence). This CDR3 region has 14 residues. The CDR3 reads CASRNTGVTDTQYF. CDR3 DNA sequence: TGTGCCAGTAGGAACACAGGGGTCACAGATACGCAGTATTTT.